This T cell receptor beta chain was obtained from a study of identical twins. Study-level points and caveats: Researchers reported excess low generation probability among twin-shared out-of-frame alpha sequences. Fewer insertions marked abundant cord blood beta clonotypes; young adult naive trended weakly, memory not at all.

V lost 1 base and J lost 2, with 8 bases in between. The CDR3 spans 14 residues. The germline V gene encodes CDR1 SGHRS and CDR2 YFSETQ. A universal primer binding site was introduced by template switching. The final cDNA contained unique molecular identifiers. Using its own MiXCR run on the 5' RACE reads, TCRdb lists one record per CDR3 protein. The sample includes about 460,000 distinct CDR3 sequences, 13% to 15% of them seen just once. This clonotype was picked up many times. The antigen is unknown. These data were likewise used in another study, on yellow fever vaccine responses in identical twins.

The chain employs TRBV5-1 and TRBJ2-3; D unclear. This clonotype was obtained from a young woman in good health. Input material: CD4+ T cells sorted from blood. The CDR3 is CASSLKASTDTQYF. CDR3 bases: TGCGCCAGCAGCTTGAAAGCTTCCACAGATACGCAGTATTTT.